The 23 T cell receptor beta chains reported below all come from one sample, sequenced in a study of identical twins. Using its own MiXCR run on the 5' RACE reads, TCRdb lists one record per CDR3 protein. The sample lists 500,000 to 600,000 distinct CDR3 sequences, 22% occurring once. The data were also submitted as part of a second study, on T cells expressing NK-cell markers.

The sequenced material came from CD4+ T cells sorted from blood. These receptors were collected from a woman in her late teens or twenties in good health.

The chain joins TRBV14 to TRBJ2-1; 12 bases are a match to TRBD2. The V gene end was trimmed by 4 bases and the J gene end by 0 bases; junction bases not matched to a gene: 22. The CDR3 is made up of 23 amino acids. CDR1 and CDR2 from the germline V gene are SGHDN and FVKESK. CDR3 DNA: TGTGCCAGCAGCCGTACACCCCCCGACCCCGGGACTAGCGGGCGGAACTCCTACAATGAGCAGTTCTTC. This gives the protein CASSRTPPDPGTSGRNSYNEQFF.

This clonotype was found once. This chain connects TRBV3-1 to TRBJ2-1, with D perhaps TRBD1 (5 bases). The CDR3 has 16 amino acids. The V and J ends lost 2 bases and 3 bases respectively, with 14 bases between them. From germline, CDR1 is LGHDT and CDR2 YNNKEL (reference sequence). CDR3 coding DNA: TGTGCCAGCAGCCAATTTTCACAGGCGATCTACAATGAGCAGTTCTTC. Translating it yields CASSQFSQAIYNEQFF.

V is TRBV7-9 and J is TRBJ2-1; the D is unclear. This CDR3 has 11 amino acids. Germline loops: CDR1 SEHNR, CDR2 FQNEAQ (reference sequence). V shed 5 bases and J shed 10 bases, with 9 bases lying between them. Written as DNA, the CDR3 is TGTGCCAGCAGCGAAGAACGGGAGCAGTTCTTC. Translation gives CASSEEREQFF.

Only a few counts were recorded for this clonotype. The chain uses TRBV7-2 and TRBJ2-1; the match to TRBD2 covers 11 bases. This CDR3 spans 16 amino acids. Germline V gene sequence: CDR1 SGHTA, CDR2 FQGNSA. The trim removed 5 bases at V and 2 bases at J, leaving 5 bases unmatched. The CDR3 reads CASSLSSGRAYNEQFF. In DNA, the CDR3 is TGTGCCAGCAGCCTCAGTAGCGGGAGGGCCTACAATGAGCAGTTCTTC.

This clonotype was detected only a few times. DNA of the CDR3: TGCAGTGCTACATCCCCACTCTACGAGCAGTACTTC. This encodes CSATSPLYEQYF. This chain uses TRBV20-1 with TRBJ2-7, with D unresolved. The CDR3 has 12 amino acids. The V gene's germline CDR1 is DFQATT and CDR2 SNEGSKA (reference sequence). Trimming shortened V by 4 bases and J by 3 bases, and 10 bases separated the two germline ends.

This sequence joins TRBV6-1 and TRBJ2-2; possible D gene TRBD1, 6 bases. The length of the CDR3 is 16 residues. Between the trimmed V and J ends, which lost 4 bases and 1 base, there was a span of 13 bases. Germline assignment: CDR1 MNHNS and CDR2 SASEGT. CDR3: CASSGTAFRNTGELFF. CDR3 DNA sequence: TGTGCCAGCAGTGGGACAGCCTTTAGGAACACCGGGGAGCTGTTTTTT.

The chain has TRBV10-3 and TRBJ1-6; TRBD1 aligns across 8 bases. This CDR3 region has 15 residues. Unmatched junction bases numbered 6, after V lost 6 bases and J lost 5 bases. CDR1 ENHRY and CDR2 SYGVKD come from the germline V gene. The CDR3, as DNA: TGTGCCATCAGCAGTGGGACAGGAGATAATTCACCCCTCCACTTT. Amino acid sequence: CAISSGTGDNSPLHF.

The V call is TRBV11-2, the J call TRBJ2-3; D not resolved. CDR1 is SGHAT, CDR2 FQNNGV, per germline. The V gene lost 5 bases and the J gene lost 2 bases, with 17 bases spanning the gap. The CDR3 extends over 16 amino acids. The CDR3 reads CASSPQRSAITDTQYF. The CDR3 DNA sequence: TGTGCCAGCAGCCCGCAGAGGAGCGCGATCACAGATACGCAGTATTTT.

In its sample, this clonotype was seen many times. V gene TRBV24-1 combines with J gene TRBJ2-5; 9 bases match TRBD1. This CDR3 has 16 amino acids. Germline V lookup: CDR1 KGHDR, CDR2 SFDVKD. V shed 3 bases, J shed 4 bases, and the junction held 8 bases outside the gene matches. The CDR3 spells CATSDPQGTGRETQYF. The CDR3 nucleotides are TGTGCCACCAGTGATCCGCAAGGGACAGGGCGAGAGACCCAGTACTTC.

The chain carries TRBV28 and TRBJ2-5; D unclear. The CDR3 runs to 14 residues. V lost 7 bases, J lost 4 bases, and 16 bases lay in between. Germline-derived CDR1 and CDR2 are MDHEN and SYDVKM. The chain's CDR3 is CASTPTGKRETQYF. The DNA of the CDR3 is TGTGCCAGCACCCCAACGGGCAAGCGAGAGACCCAGTACTTC.

The chain is built from TRBV7-9 and TRBJ2-7; the D is unclear. The CDR3 length is 12 residues. Germline loops: CDR1 SEHNR, CDR2 FQNEAQ (reference sequence). Trimming took off 7 bases at V and 7 bases at J, with 14 bases between the two ends. This chain's CDR3 is CASTPVVGEQYF. Written as DNA, the CDR3 is TGTGCCAGCACCCCCGTTGTAGGGGAGCAGTACTTC.

This clonotype was detected only a few times. The genes are TRBV20-1 and TRBJ1-1; 7 bases line up with TRBD1. V lost 3 bases to trimming and J lost 5 bases; unmatched junction nucleotides: 3. The CDR3 has 12 residues. Germline CDR1 is DFQATT and CDR2 is SNEGSKA (reference sequence). The CDR3 loop is CSASGTVTEAFF. The CDR3 DNA reads TGCAGTGCTAGTGGGACAGTGACTGAAGCTTTCTTT.

V gene TRBV10-3 combines with J gene TRBJ2-2; TRBD1 aligns across 9 bases. From germline, CDR1 is ENHRY and CDR2 SYGVKD. The CDR3 loop spans 18 amino acids. The V segment lost 2 bases and the J segment 4 bases; nucleotides outside the gene matches: 11. The CDR3 DNA reads as TGTGCCATCAGTGAGCCTTGGGCGGGACAGGGAGGCACCGGGGAGCTGTTTTTT. This encodes CAISEPWAGQGGTGELFF.

In this sample, this clonotype turned up a few times. V usage is TRBV29-1 and J usage is TRBJ1-2; 12 bases match TRBD1. Germline lookup yields CDR1 SQVTM and CDR2 ANQGSEA. Trimming cost V 6 bases and J 7 bases; bases outside gene matches: 3. The length of the CDR3 is 12 residues. The CDR3 is CSVGQGASGYTF. DNA of the CDR3: TGCAGCGTGGGACAGGGGGCGTCTGGCTACACCTTC.

This clonotype has just a few counts. CDR3 loop: CASSPYGVGETQYF. The CDR3 region has the DNA TGCGCCAGCAGCCCATACGGGGTAGGGGAGACCCAGTACTTC. This rearrangement joins TRBV4-3 to TRBJ2-5; D is possibly TRBD2 (5 bases). The length of the CDR3 is 14 residues. The V gene's germline CDR1 is LGHNA and CDR2 YSLEER. The V end lost 4 bases, the J end lost 5 bases, and 14 bases lay between the germline ends.

The rearrangement links TRBV11-2 to TRBJ2-2, with unresolved D. CDR3 length: 15 amino acids. V was clipped by 3 bases and J by 0 bases, with 8 bases between them. CDR1 is SGHAT, CDR2 FQNNGV, per germline. CDR3 region: CASSFSSTNTGELFF. The CDR3 DNA reads as TGTGCCAGCAGCTTTTCCAGTACGAACACCGGGGAGCTGTTTTTT.

This clonotype was counted only a few times. This rearrangement joins TRBV15 to TRBJ1-5; D not certain. V lost 1 base and J lost 5, with 3 bases in between. Germline CDR1 LNHNV, CDR2 YYDKDF (reference sequence). The CDR3 sequence is 12 residues long. DNA of the CDR3: TGTGCCACCAGCAGAGCCGATCAGCCCCAGCATTTT. Amino acid sequence: CATSRADQPQHF. Based on the CDR3 plus reference TRBV15 and TRBJ1-5, the full variable domain is DAMVIQNPRYQVTQFGKPVTLSCSQTLNHNVMYWYQQKSSQAPKLLFHYYDKDFNNEADTPDNFQSRRPNTSFCFLDIRSPGLGDTAMYLCATSRADQPQHFGDGTRLSIL.

In its sample, this clonotype was seen a few times. This sequence joins TRBV6-5 and TRBJ2-3, with TRBD2 as a possible D gene (5 bases). The CDR3 runs 17 residues. Germline V lookup: CDR1 MNHEY, CDR2 SVGAGI. The ends were cut back, 0 bases at V and 4 bases at J, with 17 bases in the middle. The CDR3 region is CASSYSTPSRFPDTQYF. In nucleotides, the CDR3 is TGTGCCAGCAGTTACTCGACGCCTAGCCGCTTCCCAGATACGCAGTATTTT.

This rearrangement joins TRBV6-2 or TRBV6-3 to TRBJ2-7, with D unresolved. Germline loops: CDR1 MNHEY, CDR2 SVGEGT. V was clipped by 0 bases and J by 2 bases, with 14 bases between them. This CDR3 region has 16 residues. The CDR3 nucleotides read TGTGCCAGCAGTTACTCCGCCAGCCGTACTACCTACGAGCAGTACTTC. As protein: CASSYSASRTTYEQYF.

This sequence joins TRBV5-1 and TRBJ2-5; TRBD1 matches at 9 bases. In germline, CDR1 is SGHRS, CDR2 YFSETQ. The CDR3 sequence is 19 residues long. V lost 4 bases, J lost 5 bases, and 21 bases stayed unmatched. CDR3 in amino acids: CASSQDPVRTGAKRETQYF. CDR3 DNA: TGCGCCAGCAGCCAAGATCCGGTCCGGACAGGGGCCAAGCGGGAGACCCAGTACTTC.

In its sample, this clonotype was seen a few times. This chain connects TRBV29-1 to TRBJ2-5, with D perhaps matching TRBD1 or TRBD2 (5 bases each). V gave up 4 bases and J gave up 7 bases, with 16 bases separating them. Germline values: CDR1 SQVTM, CDR2 ANQGSEA. The CDR3 is 13 residues long. The CDR3 sequence: CSVGRDGGGTQYF. The CDR3 nucleotides are TGCAGCGTTGGTCGGGACGGAGGCGGGACCCAGTACTTC.

V and J are TRBV7-2 and TRBJ1-1; TRBD1 might be the D (5 bases). V lost 2 bases, J lost 10 bases, and 23 bases lay in between. This CDR3 spans 16 amino acids. From germline, CDR1 is SGHTA and CDR2 FQGNSA. The CDR3 nucleotides read TGTGCCAGCAGCTTACTTCGGCTGGACCGGGGACCCAGAGCTTTCTTT. Amino acids: CASSLLRLDRGPRAFF.

The chain has TRBV9 and TRBJ2-7, with 7 bases matching TRBD1. The V and J ends lost 4 bases and 6 bases, in that order; junction bases with no gene match: 7. The CDR3 length is 13 residues. CDR1 and CDR2 (germline): SGDLS, YYNGEE. CDR3 DNA: TGTGCCAGCAGCCCCCAGACAGGGTTCGAGCAGTACTTC. Its protein product is CASSPQTGFEQYF.